A selection of T cell receptor beta chains follows, all from one sample in a study of T cells in Graves' hyperthyroidism and ophthalmopathy. TCRdb fed the multiplex PCR reads into MiXCR, producing one record per CDR3 protein. This table has some 600,000 distinct CDR3 sequences, 11% to 15% appearing once. The sample consisted of blood. The receptors originated from a woman between 25 and 40 years old with Graves' hyperthyroidism that later progressed to Graves' ophthalmopathy. CDR3s include the opening cysteine and the closing phenylalanine or tryptophan. The D gene is left open where the match is weak. Clone size is shown for a subset of rows, as once, few, many or a class of expanded clone.

>TRBJ2-2|TRBD2|TRBV19|many
TGTGCCAGTAGTGTCAACCTCGGGACTAGCGGGAGGTACAAGGAGCTGTTTTTT
CASSVNLGTSGRYKELFF
>TRBJ1-5|-|TRBV27|many
TGTGCCAGCAGTTTATCCCCCCAGGGAGGCAATCAGCCCCAGCATTTT
CASSLSPQGGNQPQHF
>TRBJ1-2|TRBD1|TRBV5-1|many
TGCGCCAGCAGATACGGAGGGACAGGGGACGGCTACACCTTC
CASRYGGTGDGYTF
>TRBJ2-7|-|TRBV12-3/TRBV12-4|many
TGTGCCAGCAGTTTAGGGTTGGGGGCGGGGAACGAGCAGTACTTC
CASSLGLGAGNEQYF
>TRBJ1-4|TRBD1|TRBV28|many
TGTGCCAGCAGTTTAACTCAGGGGGCCTTAATAACTAATGAAAAACTGTTTTTT
CASSLTQGALITNEKLFF
>TRBJ1-5|TRBD1|TRBV19|many
TGTGCCAGTAGTAATAGGGTCGGGACAGGGGCTATTCAGCCCCAGCATTTT
CASSNRVGTGAIQPQHF
>TRBJ2-7|TRBD1|TRBV6-1|many
TGTGCCAGCAGCGGGACAGGACCTCAGTACGAGCAGTACTTC
CASSGTGPQYEQYF
>TRBJ2-3|-|TRBV12-3/TRBV12-4|many
TGTGCCAGCAGTACTCAGGGAGGCAGCACAGATACGCAGTATTTT
CASSTQGGSTDTQYF
>TRBJ2-3|TRBD1|TRBV5-1|few
TGCGCCAGCAGCATCTTGACAGGGTCGGCAGATACGCAGTATTTT
CASSILTGSADTQYF
>TRBJ2-1|-|TRBV5-1|few
TGCGCCAGCAGCCCCGGACACCACGGGGATGAGCAGTTCTTC
CASSPGHHGDEQFF
>TRBJ2-1|TRBD2|TRBV30|few
TGTGCCGGGAGGGGCCTTCCCTCCTACAATGAGCAGTTCTTC
CAGRGLPSYNEQFF
>TRBJ1-5|-|TRBV5-1|many
TGCGCCAGCAGCCAAGAAGGCAGGACGGAGCAGCCCCAGCATTTT
CASSQEGRTEQPQHF
>TRBJ2-7|TRBD2|TRBV6-2/TRBV6-3|many
TGTGCCAGCAGTTACTCGAATAGCGGGAGAGGGGAGCAGTACTTC
CASSYSNSGRGEQYF
>TRBJ1-5|-|TRBV12-3/TRBV12-4|-
TGTGCCAGCAGTTTAGAGGGGACCTATCAGCCCCAGCATTTT
CASSLEGTYQPQHF
>TRBJ2-1|-|TRBV2|many
TGTGCCAGCAGTATGGGATCCCACTCCTACAATGAGCAGTTCTTC
CASSMGSHSYNEQFF
>TRBJ2-7|TRBD2|TRBV20-1|many
TGCAGTGCTACTAATCTAGCGGGAGATTCCTACGAGCAGTACTTC
CSATNLAGDSYEQYF
>TRBJ1-2|-|TRBV15|many
TGTGCCACCATATCCTCTGGGGGCAACTATGGCTACACCTTC
CATISSGGNYGYTF
>TRBJ2-3|TRBD2|TRBV3-1|-
TGTGCCAGCAGCCAGCGGGAGGGCCGGGATACGCAGTATTTT
CASSQREGRDTQYF
>TRBJ2-7|TRBD1|TRBV19|few
TGTGCCAGTAGTATAAGACAGGGCCTAAACGAGCAGTACTTC
CASSIRQGLNEQYF
>TRBJ2-3|-|TRBV27|many
TGTGCCAGCAGTTTTACGGGACTGAGCACAGATACGCAGTATTTT
CASSFTGLSTDTQYF
>TRBJ2-1|TRBD2|TRBV9|-
TGTGCCAGCAGTCCATTCCTCGGGCTAGCGGTCCAGTTCTTC
CASSPFLGLAVQFF
>TRBJ1-2|-|TRBV27|many
TGTGCCAGCAGTTTAACGGGGGCGGAGGGCTACACCTTC
CASSLTGAEGYTF
>TRBJ2-2|-|TRBV28|many
TGTGCCAGCAGTCCGTCCAGAGCGCCACGTGGCACCGGGGAGCTGTTTTTT
CASSPSRAPRGTGELFF
>TRBJ2-1|-|TRBV6-2/TRBV6-3|few
TGTGCCAGCAGTTCCCTCCGGGACCAAAAAGAGTTCTTC
CASSSLRDQKEFF
>TRBJ2-3|-|TRBV7-6|-
TGTGCCAGCAGCCCAAGCGGATTTAGCACAGATACGCAGTATTTT
CASSPSGFSTDTQYF
>TRBJ1-4|-|TRBV5-8|-
TGTGCCAGCAGCTTGGGGGACAACGTCGCTGAAAAACTGTTTTTT
CASSLGDNVAEKLFF
>TRBJ2-7|TRBD2|TRBV7-9|many
TGTGCCAGCAGCTATTCTAGCGGGGGAGGCTACGAGCAGTACTTC
CASSYSSGGGYEQYF
>TRBJ2-1|TRBD2|TRBV6-1|few
TGTGCCTCAGCGGGAGGTTACAATGAGCAGTTCTTC
CASAGGYNEQFF
>TRBJ2-5|-|TRBV18|many
TGTGCCAGCTCATCCCGGGACGGCCAGGAGACCCAGTACTTC
CASSSRDGQETQYF
>TRBJ2-7|-|TRBV27|many
TGTGCCAGCAGTTTAAGCATTTCCTACGAGCAGTACTTC
CASSLSISYEQYF
>TRBJ1-3|-|TRBV18|-
TGTGCCAGCTCACCCGAGGAAGGAAACACCATATATTTT
CASSPEEGNTIYF
>TRBJ2-7|-|TRBV28|-
TGTGCCCATAGCGGTGCTGTTACCTACGAGCAGTACTTC
CAHSGAVTYEQYF
>TRBJ1-4|TRBD1|TRBV20-1|many
TGCAGTGCTAGGACAGGGGGCCCTAATGAAAAACTGTTTTTT
CSARTGGPNEKLFF
>TRBJ2-2|-|TRBV3-1|few
TGTGCCAGCAGCGTAAGCACGGACAGAGCTACCGGGGAGCTGTTTTTT
CASSVSTDRATGELFF
>TRBJ2-2|-|TRBV6-1|-
-
CASNPSGSSYEQYFGPDTGELFF
>TRBJ1-1|-|TRBV20-1|once
TGCAGTGCTAGAGTGGCAGCGCTAAACACTGAAGCTTTCTTT
CSARVAALNTEAFF
>TRBJ1-2|-|TRBV29-1|-
TGCAGCGTTGATGGGGATTCAGGCTATGGCTACACCTTC
CSVDGDSGYGYTF
>TRBJ2-7|TRBD1|TRBV28|many
TGTGCCAGCAGTTTATCCGGGACAGGGGCTTACGAGCAGTACTTC
CASSLSGTGAYEQYF
>TRBJ2-1|-|TRBV4-1|-
TGCGCCAGCAGCAAAGATCCGGGACGGGATGAGCAGTTCTTC
CASSKDPGRDEQFF
>TRBJ1-6|-|TRBV20-1|few
TGCAGTGCTAGTTCGGGATTTAATTCACCCCTCCACTTT
CSASSGFNSPLHF
>TRBJ2-2|TRBD1|TRBV12-3/TRBV12-4|many
TGTGCCAGCATCGTGAGGGACAGCCGCGGGGAGCTGTTTTTT
CASIVRDSRGELFF